This T cell receptor (beta chain) was recorded in a study of PD-L1 blockade in urothelial cancer. Overall study: A median approximately 150,000 T cells were found in blood samples.

The protocol was immunoSEQ multiplex PCR, while the TCRdb copy is restricted to in-frame clones and leaves out a portion. Of about 84,000 clones in the sample, approximately 90% were seen once. This CDR3 comprises 14 residues. J lost 3 bases, V lost 5 bases, and 4 bases had no gene match. Germline V gene sequence: CDR1 LGHNT, CDR2 FRNRAP. This sequence originates from a man aged 60 to 69 with urothelial cancer. The rearrangement joins TRBV12-5 to TRBJ2-7; 10 nucleotides line up with TRBD1. Specimen: PBMCs, collected around atezolizumab (anti-PD-L1) treatment. CDR3 DNA: TGTGCTAGTGGTCCCCGGACAGGGGGCTACGAGCAGTACTTC. Its protein product is CASGPRTGGYEQYF.